This T cell receptor beta chain is drawn from a study of control samples from healthy donors and cancer patients. The protocol was immunoSEQ multiplex PCR, while the TCRdb copy is restricted to in-frame clones and leaves out a portion. The table has fewer than 200,000 clones, just over 90% seen once. This clone was found a few times. The sample consisted of blood. The origin of this receptor is a woman aged 60 to 75 in good health.

The CDR3 reads CASSRRLGGADSPLHF. CDR3 coding DNA: TGTGCCAGTAGTAGAAGGTTGGGGGGTGCGGATTCACCCCTCCACTTT. V usage is TRBV19 and J usage is TRBJ1-6; TRBD1 might be the D (5 bases). CDR1 is LNHDA and CDR2 is SQIVND in the germline V gene (reference sequence). The CDR3 is 16 amino acids. V was cut by 4 bases and J by 8 bases, with 18 bases left in between.